This entry lists 28 T cell receptor beta chains sequenced from one sample in a study of blood T cells in healthy people across ages. The second PCR ran about 6 to 12 cycles with a sample-barcoded 5' primer and J-beta primers. In TCRdb, the 5' RACE reads were re-called with MiXCR into one record per CDR3 protein. Of about 800,000 distinct CDR3 sequences in the sample, more than 20% were seen once. This sample also belongs to another study, concerning T cells of mothers and their children.

Sequences were obtained from blood. These receptors were taken from a boy younger than 18 in good health.

This clonotype occurred a few times. J is TRBJ1-3 and V is TRBV2; D perhaps matches TRBD1 (5 bases). The germline V gene has CDR1 SNHLY and CDR2 FYNNEI. The CDR3 consists of 12 residues. Trimming took off 8 bases at V and 4 bases at J, with 9 bases between the two ends. The CDR3 nucleotides read TGTGCCAGCGGCCCAGGGGGAAACACCATATATTTT. It specifies CASGPGGNTIYF.

This clonotype was observed a few times. V is TRBV4-1 and J is TRBJ2-4, with D tentatively TRBD2 (7 bases). This CDR3 is 15 amino acids long. V was cut by 8 bases and J by 7 bases, with 21 bases left in between. Per the germline V gene, CDR1 is MGHRA and CDR2 is YSYEKL. The CDR3 loop reads CASRTNEQGGNIQYF. For the CDR3, the DNA is TGCGCCAGCCGAACGAACGAACAGGGAGGGAACATTCAGTACTTC.

V is TRBV4-1 and J is TRBJ2-7, with TRBD2 as a possible D gene (6 bases). Trimming removed 0 bases at V and 2 bases at J, with 17 bases between. Germline CDR1 and CDR2: MGHRA and YSYEKL. The CDR3 loop spans 17 amino acids. CDR3 amino acids: CASSQDPTSSSTYEQYF. CDR3 bases: TGCGCCAGCAGCCAAGATCCTACTAGCTCGAGTACCTACGAGCAGTACTTC.

This clonotype was found once. The gene calls are TRBV14 and TRBJ2-1, with 7 bases that match TRBD2. CDR1 and CDR2 from the germline V gene are SGHDN and FVKESK. The CDR3 loop spans 14 amino acids. The V segment lost 3 bases and the J segment 10 bases; nucleotides outside the gene matches: 9. The CDR3 DNA is TGTGCCAGCAGCCAGGGGGGGTGGGATACGGAGCAGTTCTTC. This translates into CASSQGGWDTEQFF.

This clonotype was counted only a few times. The V and J genes are TRBV28 and TRBJ2-4, with D possibly being TRBD1 (6 bases). V dropped 10 bases and J dropped 3 bases, with 13 bases sitting between them. CDR1 and CDR2 (germline): MDHEN, SYDVKM. CDR3 length equals 13 residues. The CDR3 sequence is CATLKGGKNIQYF. The CDR3, as DNA: TGTGCCACCTTAAAAGGGGGCAAAAACATTCAGTACTTC.

This clonotype was found once. The rearrangement links TRBV12-3 or TRBV12-4 to TRBJ2-3; TRBD2 agrees at 9 bases. V lost 5 bases to trimming and J lost 10 bases; unmatched junction nucleotides: 16. This CDR3 is built from 16 residues. CDR3 DNA: TGTGCCAGCAGTGGCGATTTGCGGGGGGGCCCCGATGCGCAGTATTTT. Amino acid sequence: CASSGDLRGGPDAQYF.

The V call is TRBV24-1, the J call TRBJ2-2; 8 bases align to TRBD1. This CDR3 has 16 residues. Trimming cost V 4 bases and J 5 bases; bases outside gene matches: 8. Germline V lookup: CDR1 KGHDR, CDR2 SFDVKD. In DNA form, the CDR3 reads TGTGCCACCAGTGACTCGAGGACAGGGCGAACCGGGGAGCTGTTTTTT. Its protein product is CATSDSRTGRTGELFF.

Only a few counts were recorded for this clonotype. The CDR3: CATSLQDGYQETQYF. The CDR3 DNA follows: TGTGCCACCAGTCTCCAGGACGGGTACCAAGAGACCCAGTACTTC. The chain joins TRBV15 to TRBJ2-5; no reliable D call. The CDR3 is 15 residues long. In germline, CDR1 is LNHNV, CDR2 YYDKDF (reference sequence). The V gene lost 6 bases and the J gene lost 0 bases, with 14 bases spanning the gap.

This clonotype was counted between two and nine times. V usage is TRBV5-1 and J usage is TRBJ2-7; D gene unclear. Germline values: CDR1 SGHRS, CDR2 YFSETQ. The ends were cut back, 2 bases at V and 0 bases at J, with 21 bases in the middle. The CDR3 length is 18 residues. Here the CDR3 DNA reads TGCGCCAGCAGCTTTACGCCGGGCCTCATGGATTCCTCCTACGAGCAGTACTTC. Translating it yields CASSFTPGLMDSSYEQYF.

This clonotype has a handful of counts. The gene calls are TRBV7-2 and TRBJ1-2; the D gene is possibly TRBD1 (6 bases). This CDR3 has 14 residues. Germline assignment: CDR1 SGHTA and CDR2 FQGNSA. V gave up 5 bases and J gave up 7 bases, with 17 bases separating them. CDR3 sequence: CASSATGTPSGYTF. DNA for the CDR3: TGTGCCAGCAGCGCGACCGGGACACCAAGTGGCTACACCTTC.

The chain carries TRBV5-1 and TRBJ1-3; D call uncertain. CDR3 length: 14 amino acids. CDR1 is SGHRS and CDR2 is YFSETQ in the germline V gene. Trimming pared 5 bases from V and 0 bases from J, leaving 9 bases between. This CDR3 is CASRSGYSGNTIYF. The CDR3 nucleotides read TGCGCCAGCAGGTCAGGCTACTCTGGAAACACCATATATTTT.

The sample holds a few counts of this clonotype. The V and J genes are TRBV28 and TRBJ2-5, with TRBD1 matching 8 bases. The J call may be incorrect, as the DNA end agrees better with TRBJ2-7. Germline V gives CDR1 MDHEN, CDR2 SYDVKM. This CDR3 is built from 15 residues. DNA of the CDR3: TGTGCCAGCAGTCGGGCGGGACAGGTGGCCTACGAGCAGTACTTC. Translated: CASSRAGQVAYEQYF.

V is TRBV4-3 and J is TRBJ2-5, with D tentatively TRBD1 (6 bases). Judging by the DNA end, TRBJ2-7 fits better; the J call may be wrong. Germline V gene sequence: CDR1 LGHNA, CDR2 YSLEER. The CDR3 has 15 residues. The chain's CDR3 is CASSQDSQGFYEQYF. As DNA, the CDR3 is TGCGCCAGCAGCCAAGATTCGCAGGGGTTCTACGAGCAGTACTTC.

The rearrangement uses TRBV20-1 and TRBJ1-3; no reliable D call. Per the germline V gene, CDR1 is DFQATT and CDR2 is SNEGSKA (reference sequence). The CDR3 loop spans 14 amino acids. V was trimmed by 0 bases and J by 9 bases, leaving 15 bases between them. In DNA, the CDR3 is TGCAGTGCTAGAGAAAGGAACCTAAGAGGCACCATATATTTT. It codes for CSARERNLRGTIYF.

The V and J genes are TRBV6-2 or TRBV6-3 and TRBJ2-1, with 9 bases matching TRBD2. This CDR3 spans 15 amino acids. CDR1 and CDR2 (germline): MNHEY, SVGEGT. V lost 7 bases and J lost 5; bases outside the gene matches: 9. CDR3 in amino acids: CASTVAGAGDNEQFF. CDR3 coding DNA: TGTGCCAGCACCGTAGCGGGGGCTGGGGACAATGAGCAGTTCTTC.

V is TRBV4-1 and J is TRBJ1-1; unclear D gene. V was trimmed by 8 bases and J by 1 base, leaving 17 bases between them. This CDR3 spans 15 amino acids. Per the germline V gene, CDR1 is MGHRA and CDR2 is YSYEKL. CDR3: CASGVSGSGNTEAFF. CDR3 DNA: TGCGCCAGCGGAGTGTCGGGGTCAGGGAACACTGAAGCTTTCTTT.

This clonotype was observed a handful of times. The chain has TRBV5-1 and TRBJ2-5; D is ambiguous. The CDR3 is 14 amino acids. V shed 1 base and J shed 3 bases, with 10 bases lying between them. Germline loops: CDR1 SGHRS, CDR2 YFSETQ. CDR3: CASSLMAHEETQYF. The CDR3 DNA reads as TGCGCCAGCAGCTTGATGGCCCACGAAGAGACCCAGTACTTC.

The chain links TRBV20-1 to TRBJ2-7, with a tentative D call TRBD2 (7 bases). Trimming removed 1 base at V and 6 bases at J, with 19 bases between. Per germline, CDR1 DFQATT and CDR2 SNEGSKA (reference sequence). The CDR3 runs to 15 residues. CDR3 in DNA: TGCAGTGCTAGAGGGTTTGGGGGGGCAGGGGTCGAGCAGTACTTC. As protein: CSARGFGGAGVEQYF.

This clonotype was counted many times. This chain links TRBV28 with TRBJ2-4; D possibly matches TRBD1 or TRBD2 (5 bases each). Germline values: CDR1 MDHEN, CDR2 SYDVKM. CDR3 length: 16 residues. V lost 2 bases and J lost 0, with 11 bases in between. Here the CDR3 reads CASSLGGPLAKNIQYF. CDR3 bases: TGTGCCAGCAGTTTAGGGGGACCCTTAGCCAAAAACATTCAGTACTTC.

The rearrangement joins TRBV29-1 to TRBJ2-5, with D tentatively TRBD1 or TRBD2 (5 bases each). The DNA end favors TRBJ2-7, so the J call may be wrong. CDR1 and CDR2 (germline): SQVTM, ANQGSEA. The CDR3 has 12 residues. CDR3 region: CSVTTEGYEQYF. In DNA, the CDR3 is TGCAGCGTGACGACAGAGGGCTACGAGCAGTACTTC.

The chain joins TRBV20-1 to TRBJ2-2, with a weak D call TRBD1 (6 bases). Germline CDR1 reads DFQATT; CDR2 reads SNEGSKA (reference sequence). The CDR3 spans 13 residues. CDR3 loop: CNNGQLNTGELFF. The CDR3 nucleotides are TGCAACAACGGACAGCTGAACACCGGGGAGCTGTTTTTT.

About this clonotype: At one of its ends the junction is not consistent with the germline gene, which may arise from a read error. The rearrangement joins TRBV4-3 to TRBJ2-7; weak D call: TRBD1 (6 bases). CDR1 LGHNA and CDR2 YSLEER come from the germline V gene. The CDR3 runs 15 residues. The CDR3 DNA is TGCGCCGGCAGCCAAGCGCCAGGGGCCGCTTACGAGCAGTACTTC. It codes for CAGSQAPGAAYEQYF.

CDR3 DNA sequence: TGTGCCAGCAGTCCTGGACAGGGTAACACCTACGAGCAGTACTTC. Translating gives CASSPGQGNTYEQYF. The V and J genes are TRBV12-3 or TRBV12-4 and TRBJ2-7; 8 bases match TRBD1. The CDR3 is made up of 15 amino acids. The V gene end was trimmed by 5 bases and the J gene end by 2 bases; junction bases not matched to a gene: 8.

The J gene is TRBJ2-7, the V gene TRBV4-3; 7 nucleotides align to TRBD2. Unmatched junction bases numbered 7, after V lost 4 bases and J lost 1 base. Looked up from germline, CDR1 is LGHNA and CDR2 is YSLEER. The CDR3 contains 15 residues. The CDR3 sequence is CASSRGLAASYEQYF. Here the CDR3 DNA reads TGCGCCAGCAGCCGAGGGCTAGCGGCGTCCTACGAGCAGTACTTC.

This clonotype was counted a few times. The chain couples TRBV27 to TRBJ2-6, with D tentatively TRBD1 (5 bases). Germline CDR1 MNHEY, CDR2 SMNVEV (reference sequence). CDR3 length equals 14 residues. The ends were cut back, 7 bases at V and 4 bases at J, with 11 bases in the middle. The CDR3 DNA is TGTGCCAGCACTCGCTCAGGGGGGGCCAACGTCCTGACTTTC. Its translation: CASTRSGGANVLTF.

Details on this clonotype: A read error is possible here, since a much larger clone lies one base away. V usage is TRBV7-3 and J usage is TRBJ2-1, with 11 bases lining up with TRBD2. CDR3 size: 15 residues. Germline trimming cut 5 bases from V and 6 bases from J; bases unmatched to any gene: 6. Germline values: CDR1 SGHTA, CDR2 FQGTGA. CDR3 nucleotides: TGTGCCAGCAGCCCGATCGGACTAGCGGGCAATGAGCAGTTCTTC. It specifies CASSPIGLAGNEQFF.

This clonotype was recorded a few times. This rearrangement joins TRBV12-3 or TRBV12-4 to TRBJ2-2; a weak D match, TRBD2 (5 bases). CDR3 length: 12 amino acids. V was clipped by 6 bases and J by 7 bases, with 9 bases between them. This chain's CDR3 is CASSVGNGELFF. The CDR3 nucleotides are TGTGCCAGCAGCGTCGGGAACGGGGAGCTGTTTTTT.

For the CDR3, the DNA is TGTGCCATCAGGGGACAGGGCGATGAAGCTTTCTTT. This sequence encodes CAIRGQGDEAFF. The chain is built from TRBV10-3 and TRBJ1-1; TRBD1 aligns across 9 bases. This CDR3 spans 12 amino acids. V was clipped by 6 bases and J by 7 bases; unmatched bases: 3. Per germline, CDR1 ENHRY and CDR2 SYGVKD.